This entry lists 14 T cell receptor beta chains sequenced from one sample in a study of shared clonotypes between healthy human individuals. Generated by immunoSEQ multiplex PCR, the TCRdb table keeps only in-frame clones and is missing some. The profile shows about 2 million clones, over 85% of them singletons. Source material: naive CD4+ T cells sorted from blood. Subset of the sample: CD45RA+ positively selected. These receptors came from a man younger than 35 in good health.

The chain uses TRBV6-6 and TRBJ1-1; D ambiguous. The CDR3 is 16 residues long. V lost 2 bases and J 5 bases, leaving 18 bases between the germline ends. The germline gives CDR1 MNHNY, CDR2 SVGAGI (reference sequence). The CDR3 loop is CASSYPPGGFITEAFF. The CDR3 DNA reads TGTGCCAGCAGTTACCCGCCGGGTGGGTTCATTACTGAAGCTTTCTTT.

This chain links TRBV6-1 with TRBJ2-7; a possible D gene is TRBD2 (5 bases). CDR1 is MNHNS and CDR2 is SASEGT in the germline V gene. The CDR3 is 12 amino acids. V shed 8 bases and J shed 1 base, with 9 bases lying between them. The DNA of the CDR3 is TGTGCCAGCGTCAGGACTTCCTACGAGCAGTACTTC. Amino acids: CASVRTSYEQYF.

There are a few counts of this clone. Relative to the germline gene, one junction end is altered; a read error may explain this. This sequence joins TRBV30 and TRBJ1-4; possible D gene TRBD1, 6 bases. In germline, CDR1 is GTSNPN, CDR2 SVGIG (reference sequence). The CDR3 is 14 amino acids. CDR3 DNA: TGTGCCTGGGGTGTAGGGGGTATTAATGAAAAACTGTTTTTT. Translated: CAWGVGGINEKLFF.

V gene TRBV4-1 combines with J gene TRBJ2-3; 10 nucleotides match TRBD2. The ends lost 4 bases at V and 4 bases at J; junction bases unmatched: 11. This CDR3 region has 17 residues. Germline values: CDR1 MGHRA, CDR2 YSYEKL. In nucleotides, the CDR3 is TGCGCCAGCAGCCCGGGTAGCGGGGGGTCATGGTCAGATACGCAGTATTTT. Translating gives CASSPGSGGSWSDTQYF.

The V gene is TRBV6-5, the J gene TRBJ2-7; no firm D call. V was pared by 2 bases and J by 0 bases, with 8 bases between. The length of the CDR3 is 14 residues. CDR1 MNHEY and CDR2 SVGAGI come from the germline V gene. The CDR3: CASSYGRSSYEQYF. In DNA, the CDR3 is TGTGCCAGCAGTTACGGGCGGAGCTCCTACGAGCAGTACTTC.

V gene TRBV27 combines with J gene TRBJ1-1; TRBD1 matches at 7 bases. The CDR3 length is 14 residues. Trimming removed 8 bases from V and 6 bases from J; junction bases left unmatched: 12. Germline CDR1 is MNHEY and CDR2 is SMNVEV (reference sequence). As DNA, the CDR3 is TGTGCCAGCTCGATGGAGACAGGGAGGGCTGAAGCTTTCTTT. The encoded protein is CASSMETGRAEAFF.

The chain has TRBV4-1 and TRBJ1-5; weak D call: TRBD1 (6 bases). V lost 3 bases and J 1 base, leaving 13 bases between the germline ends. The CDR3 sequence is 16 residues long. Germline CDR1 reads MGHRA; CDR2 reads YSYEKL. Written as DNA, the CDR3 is TGCGCCAGCAGCCAGGGGGGGCTGATGAGCAATCAGCCCCAGCATTTT. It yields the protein CASSQGGLMSNQPQHF.

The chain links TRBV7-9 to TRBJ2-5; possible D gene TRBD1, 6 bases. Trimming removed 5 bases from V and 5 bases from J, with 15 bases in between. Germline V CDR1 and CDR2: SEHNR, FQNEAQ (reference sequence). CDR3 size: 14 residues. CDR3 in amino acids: CASSQGLGMETQYF. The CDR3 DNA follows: TGTGCCAGCAGCCAGGGGCTGGGGATGGAGACCCAGTACTTC.

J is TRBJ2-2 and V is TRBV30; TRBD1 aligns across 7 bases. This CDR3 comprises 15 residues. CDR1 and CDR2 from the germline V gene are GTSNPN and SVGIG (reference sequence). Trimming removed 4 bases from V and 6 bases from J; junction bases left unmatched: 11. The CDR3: CAWNRQGLRSGELFF. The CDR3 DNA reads TGTGCCTGGAACAGACAGGGTCTTAGGTCCGGGGAGCTGTTTTTT.

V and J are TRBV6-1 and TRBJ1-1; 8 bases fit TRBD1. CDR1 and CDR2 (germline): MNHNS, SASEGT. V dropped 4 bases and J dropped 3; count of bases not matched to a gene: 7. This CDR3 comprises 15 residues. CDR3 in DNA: TGTGCCAGCAGTGTCCTAGGGACAGGAGACACTGAAGCTTTCTTT. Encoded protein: CASSVLGTGDTEAFF.

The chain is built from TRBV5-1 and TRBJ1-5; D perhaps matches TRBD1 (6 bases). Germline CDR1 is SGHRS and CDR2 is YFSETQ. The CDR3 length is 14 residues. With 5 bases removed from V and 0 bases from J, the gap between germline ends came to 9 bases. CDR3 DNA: TGCGCCAGCAGTGCGGACAGTAGCAATCAGCCCCAGCATTTT. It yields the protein CASSADSSNQPQHF. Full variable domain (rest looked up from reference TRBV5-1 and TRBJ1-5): KAGVTQTPRYLIKTRGQQVTLSCSPISGHRSVSWYQQTPGQGLQFLFEYFSETQRNKGNFPGRFSGRQFSNSRSEMNVSTLELGDSALYLCASSADSSNQPQHFGDGTRLSIL.

The CDR3 DNA reads as TGTGCCAGCACCCCGGGGGGGAGGGTGGCTTTCTTT. It yields the protein CASTPGGRVAFF. V usage is TRBV7-9 and J usage is TRBJ1-1; D is possibly TRBD1 (5 bases). Trimming left V 7 bases short and J 11 bases short, with 17 bases between. This CDR3 has 12 residues. Germline loops: CDR1 SEHNR, CDR2 FQNEAQ (reference sequence).

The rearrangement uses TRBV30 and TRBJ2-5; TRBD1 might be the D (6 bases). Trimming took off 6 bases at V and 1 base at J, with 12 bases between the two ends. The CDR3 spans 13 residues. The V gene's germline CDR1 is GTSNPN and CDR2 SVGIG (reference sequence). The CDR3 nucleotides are TGTGCCTGCTCCACAGGGTCCCAAGAGACCCAGTACTTC. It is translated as CACSTGSQETQYF.

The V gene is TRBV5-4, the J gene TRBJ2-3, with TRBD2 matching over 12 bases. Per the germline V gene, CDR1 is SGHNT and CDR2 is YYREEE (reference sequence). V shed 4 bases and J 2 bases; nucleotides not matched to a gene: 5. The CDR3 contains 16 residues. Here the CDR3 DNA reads TGTGCCAGCAGCGCCGGACTAGCGGGATACACAGATACGCAGTATTTT. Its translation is CASSAGLAGYTDTQYF.